This TCR beta chain was sequenced in a study of CD8+ T cells in alopecia areata. Study details: Scalp area affected, as a percentage, set the severity score of treated patients.

Specified treatment: oral pan-JAK inhibitor, 5-10 mg twice daily. Individuals with alopecia areata gave both lesional scalp punch biopsies and peripheral blood for collection. Sequencing templates came from extracted RNA that was reverse transcribed into cDNA. Sequencing was performed with immunoSEQ multiplex PCR; in TCRdb, only in-frame clones are kept and a portion is missing. Of 130,000 or so clones in the sample, more than 85% were seen once. Germline values: CDR1 SGHRS, CDR2 YFSETQ. CDR3 length equals 16 residues. Trimming at V came to 0 bases and at J to 5 bases, leaving 10 bases not matched to a gene. Study findings and constraints: For lesional scalp, especially alopecia totalis/universalis, clonality was higher than in normal scalp.

Remarks on this clone: Antigen unknown.

The receptor's source is a human donor with alopecia areata. This chain joins TRBV5-1 and TRBJ1-2; 7 bases line up with TRBD1. This sample comprised CD8+ T cells sorted from blood, obtained at week 4, from a patient treated with tofacitinib. The CDR3 here is CASSLEGGGPRYGYTF. The CDR3 nucleotides are TGCGCCAGCAGCTTGGAAGGGGGCGGCCCTAGGTATGGCTACACCTTC.